The rows below give T cell receptor beta chains drawn from one sample of a study of beta chain features in type 1 diabetes. Measured with immunoSEQ multiplex PCR; TCRdb has only the in-frame clones, and not every one. Of 640,000 or so clones listed, roughly 13% are singletons. Specimen: naive CD4+ T cells from blood. These receptors came from a man between 18 and 35 years old with type 1 diabetes. CDR3s include the opening cysteine and the closing phenylalanine or tryptophan. A D gene is named only where the DNA matches it firmly. Size values are once, few and many counts, or a class for expanded clones, and some rows have none.

length: 19
size: -
V: TRBV4-1
D: -
J: TRBJ2-7
CDR3: CASSPAPEEAPFKNYEQYF
DNA: TGCGCCAGCAGCCCCGCCCCGGAGGAAGCGCCCTTCAAGAACTACGAGCAGTACTTC

length: 15
size: few
V: TRBV14
D: TRBD1
J: TRBJ1-1
CDR3: CASSQAEGANTEAFF
DNA: TGTGCCAGCAGCCAAGCCGAGGGGGCGAACACTGAAGCTTTCTTT

length: 14
size: -
V: TRBV5-1
D: -
J: TRBJ1-1
CDR3: CASSLVTASTEAFF
DNA: TGCGCCAGCAGCTTGGTAACAGCAAGCACTGAAGCTTTCTTT

length: 13
size: few
V: TRBV14
D: -
J: TRBJ1-1
CDR3: CASSPSGNTEAFF
DNA: TGTGCCAGCAGCCCCTCCGGGAACACTGAAGCTTTCTTT

length: 14
size: few
V: TRBV19
D: -
J: TRBJ1-1
CDR3: CASSIGPPTPWAFF
DNA: TGTGCCAGTAGTATCGGCCCGCCCACGCCGTGGGCTTTCTTT

length: 14
size: -
V: TRBV9
D: -
J: TRBJ1-3
CDR3: CASSPPSSGNTIYF
DNA: TGTGCCAGCAGCCCCCCATCCTCTGGAAACACCATATATTTT

length: 15
size: few
V: TRBV7-9
D: -
J: TRBJ1-6
CDR3: CASSHLIGPNSPLHF
DNA: TGTGCCAGCAGCCACCTGATTGGACCCAATTCACCCCTCCACTTT

length: 14
size: -
V: TRBV7-9
D: -
J: TRBJ2-7
CDR3: CASSLGQPDYEQYF
DNA: TGTGCCAGCAGCTTAGGACAGCCGGATTACGAGCAGTACTTC

length: 13
size: few
V: TRBV12-5
D: TRBD1
J: TRBJ1-2
CDR3: CASGTTGADGYTF
DNA: TGTGCTAGTGGTACGACAGGGGCGGATGGCTACACCTTC

length: 11
size: few
V: TRBV29-1
D: -
J: TRBJ2-7
CDR3: CSVLQIYEQYF
DNA: TGCAGCGTTCTACAGATATACGAGCAGTACTTC

length: 13
size: -
V: TRBV14
D: -
J: TRBJ2-7
CDR3: CASRPTMTYEQYF
DNA: TGTGCCAGCAGACCGACGATGACCTACGAGCAGTACTTC

length: 16
size: few
V: TRBV2
D: -
J: TRBJ1-2
CDR3: CASSGPGLVTNYGYTF
DNA: TGTGCCAGCAGTGGCCCGGGGCTGGTTACCAACTATGGCTACACCTTC

length: 16
size: few
V: TRBV7-9
D: -
J: TRBJ2-7
CDR3: CASSPQLSTESYEQYF
DNA: TGTGCCAGCAGCCCGCAGCTCTCGACAGAATCCTACGAGCAGTACTTC

length: 15
size: once
V: TRBV6-5
D: -
J: TRBJ1-4
CDR3: CASSFGSATNEKLFF
DNA: TGTGCCAGCAGTTTCGGGTCTGCAACTAATGAAAAACTGTTTTTT

length: 16
size: -
V: TRBV6-4
D: -
J: TRBJ1-2
CDR3: CASSDSSSGNVYGYTF
DNA: TGTGCCAGCAGTGACTCGAGTTCAGGGAATGTCTATGGCTACACCTTC

length: 15
size: -
V: TRBV6-5
D: -
J: TRBJ1-1
CDR3: CASSYATVPNTEAFF
DNA: TGTGCCAGCAGTTACGCGACAGTACCGAACACTGAAGCTTTCTTT

length: 16
size: -
V: TRBV4-1
D: -
J: TRBJ1-2
CDR3: CASSQDDRFTNYGYTF
DNA: TGCGCCAGCAGCCAAGACGACAGGTTCACTAACTATGGCTACACCTTC

length: 14
size: few
V: TRBV6-6
D: -
J: TRBJ2-5
CDR3: CASRPGLAQETQYF
DNA: TGTGCCAGCAGGCCGGGACTCGCTCAAGAGACCCAGTACTTC

length: 16
size: -
V: TRBV2
D: -
J: TRBJ2-2
CDR3: CASIRLDSENTGELFF
DNA: TGTGCCAGCATACGCCTTGACAGCGAGAACACCGGGGAGCTGTTTTTT

length: 13
size: -
V: TRBV2
D: -
J: TRBJ1-4
CDR3: CATVQEINEKLFF
DNA: TGTGCCACCGTCCAGGAAATTAATGAAAAACTGTTTTTT

length: 14
size: -
V: TRBV6-1
D: TRBD1
J: TRBJ2-7
CDR3: CASSGRDRGQEQYF
DNA: TGTGCCAGCAGTGGGCGGGACAGGGGGCAAGAGCAGTACTTC

length: 14
size: few
V: TRBV13
D: TRBD1
J: TRBJ1-4
CDR3: CASSSRGGLEKLFF
DNA: TGTGCCAGCAGCTCCAGGGGGGGGTTGGAAAAACTGTTTTTT

length: 15
size: -
V: TRBV13
D: TRBD2
J: TRBJ2-3
CDR3: CASTLTGRGADTQYF
DNA: TGTGCCAGCACCCTCACCGGGAGGGGGGCAGATACGCAGTATTTT

length: 17
size: -
V: TRBV4-1
D: TRBD1
J: TRBJ2-6
CDR3: CASSQQTGYSGANVLTF
DNA: TGCGCCAGCAGCCAACAGACAGGGTACTCTGGGGCCAACGTCCTGACTTTC

length: 14
size: -
V: TRBV9
D: TRBD1
J: TRBJ2-5
CDR3: CASTTGTGGETQYF
DNA: TGTGCCAGCACTACCGGGACAGGAGGAGAGACCCAGTACTTC

length: 13
size: -
V: TRBV5-1
D: -
J: TRBJ1-5
CDR3: CASSLTGDQPQHF
DNA: TGCGCCAGCAGCTTGACGGGGGATCAGCCCCAGCATTTT

length: 13
size: -
V: TRBV4-1
D: -
J: TRBJ2-5
CDR3: CASSQGLGGTQYF
DNA: TGCGCCAGCAGCCAAGGACTAGGCGGGACCCAGTACTTC

length: 14
size: few
V: TRBV18
D: -
J: TRBJ2-7
CDR3: CASSPDTSSYEQYF
DNA: TGTGCCAGCTCACCTGACACCTCTTCCTACGAGCAGTACTTC

length: 12
size: few
V: TRBV7-2
D: -
J: TRBJ2-7
CDR3: CASSLAGTVQYF
DNA: TGTGCCAGCAGCCTCGCCGGGACGGTCCAATACTTC

length: 14
size: few
V: TRBV7-2
D: -
J: TRBJ1-2
CDR3: CASSLDRAGYGYTF
DNA: TGTGCCAGCAGCTTAGACAGGGCGGGGTATGGCTACACCTTC

length: 14
size: -
V: TRBV4-2
D: -
J: TRBJ2-3
CDR3: CASSPSEYTDTQYF
DNA: TGTGCCAGCAGCCCGTCGGAGTATACAGATACGCAGTATTTT

length: 15
size: -
V: TRBV7-6
D: TRBD1
J: TRBJ1-5
CDR3: CASSLEGAGNQPQHF
DNA: TGTGCCAGCAGCTTAGAGGGGGCTGGCAATCAGCCCCAGCATTTT

length: 15
size: few
V: TRBV7-2
D: TRBD2
J: TRBJ2-3
CDR3: CASSTRTSGTDTQYF
DNA: TGTGCCAGCAGCACTCGGACTAGCGGCACAGATACGCAGTATTTT